The rows below give T cell receptor beta chains drawn from one sample of a study of identical twins. One entry per CDR3 protein results from TCRdb running MiXCR on the 5' RACE reads. The data contain a few hundred thousand distinct CDR3 sequences, roughly 8.6% of them seen just once; the ten biggest clones take up approximately 7%. The same sample was also used in a study of yellow fever vaccine responses in identical twins.

Sequenced sample: CD8+ T cells sorted from blood. The receptors derive from a woman aged 18 to 35 in good health. Each CDR3 is given with its conserved first and last residue. The D gene is left open where the match is weak. Rows may omit the clone size; those that give it use once, few, many or a size class.

15,TRBD2,TRBV20-1,few,TRBJ2-5,TGCAGTGCTAGGGACGGGACTAGCGGGAGTGAGACCCAGTACTTC,CSARDGTSGSETQYF
13,-,TRBV6-4,many,TRBJ2-3,TGTGCCAGCAGTGACTCTGAGGTAGATACGCAGTATTTT,CASSDSEVDTQYF
14,-,TRBV5-6,few,TRBJ1-2,TGTGCCAGCAGCTTGGACACCTTCAACTATGGCTACACCTTC,CASSLDTFNYGYTF
13,TRBD1,TRBV3-1,few,TRBJ1-1,TGTGCCAGCAGCGCAGGGGGCCTCACTGAAGCTTTCTTT,CASSAGGLTEAFF
15,TRBD2,TRBV7-3,many,TRBJ2-3,TGTGCCAGCAGCACCTTTGGGGGGGGCACAGATACGCAGTATTTT,CASSTFGGGTDTQYF
13,-,TRBV24-1,few,TRBJ2-7,TGTGCCACCAGTGATTTTAATGGCTACGAGCAGTACTTC,CATSDFNGYEQYF
9,-,TRBV20-1,-,TRBJ2-1,TGCAGTGCCTACAATGAGAAGTTCTTC,CSAYNEKFF
16,TRBD2,TRBV24-1,few,TRBJ2-1,TGTGCCACCAGTGATTTTCTAGCGGGATCATACAATGAGCAGTTCTTC,CATSDFLAGSYNEQFF
15,TRBD2,TRBV12-3/TRBV12-4,-,TRBJ2-7,TGTGCCAGCAGTCCCGGACTAGCGGGTAGATACGAGCAGTACTTC,CASSPGLAGRYEQYF
17,-,TRBV7-8,-,TRBJ2-6,TGTGCCAGCAGCTTAGAAAGGACAGCATCCGGGGCCAACGTCCTGACTTTC,CASSLERTASGANVLTF
12,-,TRBV5-6,-,TRBJ1-1,TGTGCCAGCAGCTTACGGACTCTTGAAGCTTTCTTT,CASSLRTLEAFF
15,TRBD1,TRBV2,-,TRBJ1-2,TGTGCCAGCAGTGTGTGGGACAGCGGTTTGGGGGGCTACACCTTC,CASSVWDSGLGGYTF
18,-,TRBV7-2,-,TRBJ2-2,TGTGCCAGCAGCTTAGGCGCAGGGGACTACCGTGAGGACGGGGAGCTGTTTTTT,CASSLGAGDYREDGELFF
15,-,TRBV6-1,many,TRBJ2-1,TGTGCCAGCTCGAATAGGGAGGAGGGATACAATGAGCAGTTCTTC,CASSNREEGYNEQFF
15,TRBD2,TRBV29-1,many,TRBJ2-7,TGCAGCGTTGAGGAGACTAGCGGGAGGGCATACGAGCAGTACTTC,CSVEETSGRAYEQYF
15,-,TRBV6-5,few,TRBJ2-1,TGTGCCAGCAGTTACGGGCTAGCGACCTACAATGAGCAGTTCTTC,CASSYGLATYNEQFF
15,TRBD1,TRBV7-9,-,TRBJ2-5,TGTGCCAGCAGCCCCCCGTTAGACAGGGGAGAGACCCAGTACTTC,CASSPPLDRGETQYF
20,-,TRBV6-2/TRBV6-3,-,TRBJ2-2,TGTGCCAGCAGTTACCCACCCTGGGGACCGAGCATATCGAACACCGGGGAGCTGTTTTTT,CASSYPPWGPSISNTGELFF
17,TRBD2,TRBV5-1,many,TRBJ2-1,TGCGCCAGCAGCCCGGGGTCGGGACTAGCTGCCCTCAATGAGCAGTTCTTC,CASSPGSGLAALNEQFF
15,-,TRBV6-1,-,TRBJ2-6,TGTGCCAGCAGTGAATGGGTAGCTGGGGCCAACGTCCTGACTTTC,CASSEWVAGANVLTF
17,-,TRBV3-1,large,TRBJ2-6,TGTGCCAGCAGCCAAGCGTTCTCAGGGGCTGGGGCCAACGTCCTGACTTTC,CASSQAFSGAGANVLTF
14,TRBD2,TRBV12-3/TRBV12-4,-,TRBJ2-1,TGTGCCAGCCGCCCCCAGCGGGAGGCTCGAGAGCAGTTCTTC,CASRPQREAREQFF
19,TRBD1,TRBV11-2,many,TRBJ2-3,TGTGCCAGCAGCTTAGTTGTGGACAGGGCCTCAGTGCACACGGGGACGCAGTATTTT,CASSLVVDRASVHTGTQYF
15,-,TRBV5-1,many,TRBJ2-1,TGCGCCAGCAGCTCCGACTACAGCTCCTACAATGAGCAGTTCTTC,CASSSDYSSYNEQFF